These 32 T cell receptor beta chains share one sample of origin, sequenced in a study of OX40 agonist ivuxolimab in advanced cancers. Profiling relied on immunoSEQ multiplex PCR, and the TCRdb table lists in-frame clones only, not all of them. Of some 16,000 clones listed, 80% to 90% were seen once; the top ten hold 3% to 4.5%. This specimen was CD4+ or CD8+ T cells sorted from blood, taken in a trial of the OX40 agonist ivuxolimab. The receptors were gathered from an adult with an advanced solid tumor such as melanoma, head and neck, liver or kidney cancer.

The chain combines TRBV5-1 with TRBJ1-3; maybe TRBD1 (5 bases). Germline CDR1 is SGHRS and CDR2 is YFSETQ. There are 16 residues in the CDR3. V was cut by 0 bases and J by 4 bases, with 14 bases left in between. CDR3 amino acids: CASSLGGQGAGNTIYF. The CDR3 DNA reads as TGCGCCAGCAGCTTGGGAGGTCAGGGCGCAGGAAACACCATATATTTT.

V gene TRBV7-9 combines with J gene TRBJ1-4, with 7 nucleotides matching TRBD1. V trimming: 1 base; J trimming: 15 bases; junction bases outside the gene matches: 8. The CDR3 contains 13 residues. Germline CDR1 SEHNR, CDR2 FQNEAQ (reference sequence). CDR3 protein: CASSLEPGQGVFF. DNA of the CDR3: TGTGCCAGCAGCTTAGAGCCCGGGCAGGGGGTGTTTTTT.

The rearrangement links TRBV28 to TRBJ2-7; TRBD1 might be the D (6 bases). V lost 3 bases to trimming and J lost 6 bases, with 12 bases between them. This CDR3 region has 13 residues. Germline CDR1 reads MDHEN; CDR2 reads SYDVKM. The CDR3 bases are TGTGCCAGCAGTTTTGGGGGCCCTCGCGAGCAGTACTTC. Encoded protein: CASSFGGPREQYF.

The chain links TRBV5-8 to TRBJ1-2; D gene unclear. The CDR3 is made up of 14 amino acids. Trimming shortened V by 0 bases and J by 2 bases, and 8 bases separated the two germline ends. The germline CDR1 and CDR2 sequences are SGHTS and YDEGEE. The DNA of the CDR3 is TGTGCCAGCAGCTTGGCCTACGGGAACTATGGCTACACCTTC. Translating gives CASSLAYGNYGYTF. Full variable domain (missing parts from reference TRBV5-8 and TRBJ1-2): EAGVTQSPTHLIKTRGQQATLRCSPISGHTSVYWYQQALGLGLQFLLWYDEGEERNRGNFPPRFSGRQFPNYSSELNVNALELEDSALYLCASSLAYGNYGYTFGSGTRLTVV.

The chain combines TRBV27 with TRBJ2-3, with D uncertain. CDR1 and CDR2 from the germline V gene are MNHEY and SMNVEV (reference sequence). V was trimmed by 6 bases and J by 0 bases, leaving 7 bases between them. The CDR3 loop spans 13 amino acids. The CDR3 loop reads CASRRPSTDTQYF. The CDR3 nucleotides read TGTGCCAGCAGAAGACCTAGCACAGATACGCAGTATTTT.

This CDR3 is CASSTDLNYGYTF. In DNA, the CDR3 is TGTGCCAGCAGCACCGACCTTAACTATGGCTACACCTTC. The V gene is TRBV5-4, the J gene TRBJ1-2; unclear D gene. From germline, CDR1 is SGHNT and CDR2 YYREEE (reference sequence). The V gene lost 4 bases and the J gene lost 1 base, with 8 bases spanning the gap. CDR3 length: 13 residues. Full variable domain (outside the CDR3, taken from reference TRBV5-4 and TRBJ1-2): ETGVTQSPTHLIKTRGQQVTLRCSSQSGHNTVSWYQQALGQGPQFIFQYYREEENGRGNFPPRFSGLQFPNYSSELNVNALELDDSALYLCASSTDLNYGYTFGSGTRLTVV.

The CDR3 DNA reads as TGTGCCAGCAGCTCAACTCCCGGGGCACGTAATTCACCCCTCCACTTT. This sequence encodes CASSSTPGARNSPLHF. The chain is built from TRBV7-9 and TRBJ1-6; D may be TRBD1 (5 bases). The CDR3 has 16 residues. The V end lost 4 bases, the J end lost 6 bases, and 16 bases lay between the germline ends. CDR1 and CDR2 from the germline V gene are SEHNR and FQNEAQ (reference sequence). Looking up the rest from reference TRBV7-9 and TRBJ1-6 gives the full variable domain: DTGVSQNPRHKITKRGQNVTFRCDPISEHNRLYWYRQTLGQGPEFLTYFQNEAQLEKSRLLSDRFSAERPKGSFSTLEIQRTEQGDSAMYLCASSSTPGARNSPLHFGNGTRLTVT.

The rearrangement uses TRBV2 and TRBJ1-6; D uncertain. Looked up from germline, CDR1 is SNHLY and CDR2 is FYNNEI. CDR3 length: 12 residues. V was clipped by 3 bases and J by 11 bases, with 8 bases between them. The CDR3 here is CASSDPPAPLHF. The CDR3 DNA reads TGTGCCAGCAGTGACCCCCCGGCACCCCTCCACTTT.

J is TRBJ2-1 and V is TRBV7-9; TRBD2 matches 15 bases. The V gene end was trimmed by 9 bases and the J gene end by 7 bases; junction bases not matched to a gene: 1. The CDR3 covers 13 residues. Germline values: CDR1 SEHNR, CDR2 FQNEAQ (reference sequence). The CDR3 region is CASGLAGGNEQFF. Here the CDR3 DNA reads TGTGCCAGTGGACTAGCGGGAGGGAATGAGCAGTTCTTC.

The V and J genes are TRBV5-1 and TRBJ2-1; 9 bases are a match to TRBD2. Looked up from germline, CDR1 is SGHRS and CDR2 is YFSETQ. V lost 0 bases to trimming and J lost 5 bases; unmatched junction nucleotides: 6. This CDR3 region has 16 residues. In nucleotides, the CDR3 is TGCGCCAGCAGCTTGGTAAGCGGGAGGAGGAACAATGAGCAGTTCTTC. Translation: CASSLVSGRRNNEQFF.

The chain uses TRBV2 and TRBJ1-6; the D gene is possibly TRBD1 (6 bases). Germline V gene data show CDR1 as SNHLY and CDR2 as FYNNEI. CDR3 length: 15 residues. Trimming took 7 bases from V and 7 from J, leaving 17 bases between them. CDR3 sequence: CASKRIPQGNSPLHF. CDR3 DNA sequence: TGTGCCAGCAAGAGGATCCCACAGGGAAATTCACCCCTCCACTTT. The full variable domain, rest sourced from reference TRBV2 and TRBJ1-6, is EPEVTQTPSHQVTQMGQEVILRCVPISNHLYFYWYRQILGQKVEFLVSFYNNEISEKSEIFDDQFSVERPDGSNFTLKIRSTKLEDSAMYFCASKRIPQGNSPLHFGNGTRLTVT.

The CDR3 spells CASSFLGGGKSSYNEQFF. Written as DNA, the CDR3 is TGTGCCAGCAGTTTCCTAGGGGGGGGGAAGAGCTCCTACAATGAGCAGTTCTTC. The chain has TRBV27 and TRBJ2-1; TRBD2 is a possible D gene (7 bases). The V gene lost 3 bases and the J gene lost 0 bases, with 18 bases spanning the gap. Germline V gives CDR1 MNHEY, CDR2 SMNVEV (reference sequence). CDR3 size: 18 residues.

The rearrangement links TRBV4-2 to TRBJ2-7; 8 bases match TRBD1. This CDR3 has 14 residues. From germline, CDR1 is LGHNA and CDR2 YNFKEQ. The V gene end was trimmed by 4 bases and the J gene end by 5 bases; junction bases not matched to a gene: 7. The CDR3 reads CASSLRGRVNEQYF. The CDR3 bases are TGTGCCAGCAGCCTCAGGGGGCGCGTGAACGAGCAGTACTTC.

The chain recombines TRBV18 with TRBJ2-1; weak D call: TRBD1 (6 bases). Trimming pared 3 bases from V and 0 bases from J, leaving 12 bases between. CDR1 is KGHSH and CDR2 is LQKENI in the germline V gene. This CDR3 is 16 amino acids long. The chain's CDR3 is CASSPRTASSYNEQFF. Here the CDR3 DNA reads TGTGCCAGCTCACCCCGGACAGCAAGCTCCTACAATGAGCAGTTCTTC.

This clone occurred a few times. The chain carries TRBV28 and TRBJ2-7; D gene ambiguous. V lost 5 bases, J lost 2 bases, and 19 bases lay in between. Germline assignment: CDR1 MDHEN and CDR2 SYDVKM. The CDR3 spans 16 residues. The CDR3 loop reads CASSLSQTWSAYEQYF. For the CDR3, the DNA is TGTGCCAGCAGTCTTTCCCAGACGTGGTCAGCCTACGAGCAGTACTTC.

This clone has just one count. The chain couples TRBV30 to TRBJ2-5; 8 bases map to TRBD2. The CDR3 has 16 residues. Trimming at V came to 3 bases and at J to 1 base, leaving 10 bases not matched to a gene. The germline CDR1 and CDR2 sequences are GTSNPN and SVGIG (reference sequence). In nucleotides, the CDR3 is TGTGCCTGGAGAGTTAGGGCCACTAGCGGCCAAGAGACCCAGTACTTC. Amino acids: CAWRVRATSGQETQYF.

The V and J genes are TRBV6-5 and TRBJ1-5, with TRBD1 matching over 9 bases. V dropped 5 bases and J dropped 4; count of bases not matched to a gene: 3. CDR1 MNHEY and CDR2 SVGAGI come from the germline V gene. The CDR3 is 14 residues long. Here the CDR3 reads CASSTTGGNQPQHF. As DNA, the CDR3 is TGTGCCAGCAGTACGACAGGGGGGAATCAGCCCCAGCATTTT.

The J gene is TRBJ2-5, the V gene TRBV19; 8 nucleotides align to TRBD1. V gave up 4 bases and J gave up 5 bases; unmatched junction bases: 6. CDR3 length: 14 residues. Germline CDR1 reads LNHDA; CDR2 reads SQIVND (reference sequence). The CDR3 nucleotides are TGTGCCAGTAGTACGACAGGGGTTAAGGAGACCCAGTACTTC. Translated: CASSTTGVKETQYF.

The gene calls are TRBV29-1 and TRBJ1-1, with D unresolved. The CDR3 spans 14 residues. The V end was cut by 4 bases, the J end by 4 bases, with 16 bases between. The germline V gene encodes CDR1 SQVTM and CDR2 ANQGSEA. Written as DNA, the CDR3 is TGCAGCGTTGTAAAAGCCTCGGTAGGCACTGAAGCTTTCTTT. This gives the protein CSVVKASVGTEAFF.

The sample holds a few counts of this clone. This chain links TRBV30 with TRBJ1-2; D is undetermined. Trimming pared 4 bases from V and 8 bases from J, leaving 14 bases between. CDR1 is GTSNPN and CDR2 is SVGIG in the germline V gene (reference sequence). CDR3 length: 12 residues. The CDR3 is CAWTSQASGYTF. Here the CDR3 DNA reads TGTGCCTGGACATCGCAGGCCTCAGGCTACACCTTC. Together with reference TRBV30 and TRBJ1-2, the CDR3 gives the full variable domain: SQTIHQWPATLVQPVGSPLSLECTVEGTSNPNLYWYRQAAGRGLQLLFYSVGIGQISSEVPQNLSASRPQDRQFILSSKKLLLSDSGFYLCAWTSQASGYTFGSGTRLTVV.

The chain combines TRBV5-5 with TRBJ1-1, with D maybe TRBD1 (6 bases). The CDR3 contains 13 residues. Looked up from germline, CDR1 is SGHKS and CDR2 is YYEKEE (reference sequence). V lost 5 bases, J lost 3 bases, and 11 bases lay in between. In nucleotides, the CDR3 is TGTGCCAGCAGTTCAGGGGTATACACTGAAGCTTTCTTT. Its protein product is CASSSGVYTEAFF.

The chain employs TRBV19 and TRBJ1-1; TRBD1 might be the D (6 bases). There are 15 residues in the CDR3. The germline V gene has CDR1 LNHDA and CDR2 SQIVND (reference sequence). Trimming took 3 bases from V and 3 from J, leaving 14 bases between them. The DNA for the CDR3 is TGTGCCAGTAGTATTCAGGGGTGGGTGTACACTGAAGCTTTCTTT. Amino acids: CASSIQGWVYTEAFF.

CDR3 amino acids: CASSPSSDEQFF. CDR3 coding DNA: TGTGCCAGCAGTCCGTCTTCCGATGAGCAGTTCTTC. The chain is built from TRBV6-6 and TRBJ2-1; D ambiguous. The CDR3 sequence is 12 residues long. CDR1 and CDR2 from the germline V gene are MNHNY and SVGAGI (reference sequence). The V end lost 5 bases, the J end lost 8 bases, and 10 bases lay between the germline ends.

The chain is built from TRBV6-5 and TRBJ1-1, with D unresolved. The CDR3 sequence is 15 residues long. CDR1 MNHEY and CDR2 SVGAGI come from the germline V gene. V was pared by 0 bases and J by 3 bases, with 11 bases between. The CDR3 spells CASSYSSVDYTEAFF. The CDR3 DNA reads TGTGCCAGCAGTTACTCGTCGGTCGATTACACTGAAGCTTTCTTT.

This chain joins TRBV7-9 and TRBJ2-3; a possible D gene is TRBD1 (6 bases). This CDR3 is 13 amino acids long. Trimming removed 5 bases at V and 4 bases at J, with 10 bases between. Germline loops: CDR1 SEHNR, CDR2 FQNEAQ (reference sequence). CDR3 coding DNA: TGTGCCAGCAGCCCCAGGGGCCCAGATACGCAGTATTTT. This gives the protein CASSPRGPDTQYF.

This clone was observed a single time. The J gene is TRBJ2-3, the V gene TRBV4-2; possibly TRBD2 for D (6 bases). Germline V gives CDR1 LGHNA, CDR2 YNFKEQ. The V end lost 3 bases, the J end lost 6 bases, and 16 bases lay between the germline ends. CDR3 size: 15 residues. CDR3 coding DNA: TGTGCCAGCAGCCAGGGGGGACCGCTGGGTGATACGCAGTATTTT. Translated: CASSQGGPLGDTQYF.

The CDR3 loop reads CASSSKAGATYEQYF. The CDR3 nucleotides are TGTGCCAGCAGCTCAAAAGCGGGGGCTACTTACGAGCAGTACTTC. The chain links TRBV7-2 to TRBJ2-7, with 8 positions matching TRBD2. CDR1 is SGHTA, CDR2 FQGNSA, per germline. CDR3 size: 15 residues. V lost 4 bases and J lost 4; bases outside the gene matches: 9.

The V gene is TRBV5-6, the J gene TRBJ1-6; D remains ambiguous. Trimming stripped 4 bases from V and 5 bases from J, with 10 bases between. The CDR3 has 14 residues. The germline CDR1 and CDR2 sequences are SGHDT and YYEEEE. The CDR3 bases are TGTGCCAGCAGCACGGGGTTCCATAATTCACCCCTCCACTTT. Its translation is CASSTGFHNSPLHF.

This chain uses TRBV6-5 with TRBJ2-5; 8 nucleotides match TRBD1. The V gene end was trimmed by 6 bases and the J gene end by 4 bases; junction bases not matched to a gene: 7. The V gene's germline CDR1 is MNHEY and CDR2 SVGAGI. The CDR3 has 14 residues. The CDR3 DNA reads as TGTGCCAGCAGAGGACAGGGTAGAGGAGAGACCCAGTACTTC. Residues: CASRGQGRGETQYF.

This chain connects TRBV7-9 to TRBJ2-3; the D is unclear. Deletions cut 4 bases from V and 3 bases from J, with 5 bases between. CDR3 length: 12 residues. Per the germline V gene, CDR1 is SEHNR and CDR2 is FQNEAQ (reference sequence). CDR3 nucleotides: TGTGCCAGCAGCTCCTCAACAGATACGCAGTATTTT. The encoded protein is CASSSSTDTQYF.

This chain connects TRBV5-1 to TRBJ2-3; 10 bases match TRBD1. Germline values: CDR1 SGHRS, CDR2 YFSETQ. With 4 bases clipped from V and 3 bases from J, the junction kept 2 bases outside the gene matches. The length of the CDR3 is 14 residues. Written as DNA, the CDR3 is TGCGCCAGCAGCGCGGGACAGGGGACAGATACGCAGTATTTT. Encoded protein: CASSAGQGTDTQYF. Supplemented by reference TRBV5-1 and TRBJ2-3, the full variable domain reads KAGVTQTPRYLIKTRGQQVTLSCSPISGHRSVSWYQQTPGQGLQFLFEYFSETQRNKGNFPGRFSGRQFSNSRSEMNVSTLELGDSALYLCASSAGQGTDTQYFGPGTRLTVL.

V gene TRBV28 combines with J gene TRBJ2-1; 12 bases line up with TRBD2. V lost 5 bases and J lost 7; bases outside the gene matches: 9. This CDR3 is 16 amino acids long. CDR1 MDHEN and CDR2 SYDVKM come from the germline V gene. This chain's CDR3 is CASSATSGRTLNEQFF. Here the CDR3 DNA reads TGTGCCAGCAGTGCAACTAGCGGGAGGACGTTGAATGAGCAGTTCTTC.